This T cell receptor (beta chain) was sequenced during a study of cytomegalovirus exposure and HLA in healthy donors. The study, taken as a whole, reports: What was likely a sequencing artifact was a cluster of highly shared sequence variants.

The PCR was carried out with 60 Vbeta primers and 13 Jbeta primers. Measured with immunoSEQ multiplex PCR; TCRdb has only the in-frame clones, and not every one. Here the sample spans about 190,000 clones, roughly 68% being singletons. Details on this clone: Its target is not known.

Germline CDR1 and CDR2: SGHRS and YFSETQ. The CDR3 is 15 residues long. V shed 4 bases, J shed 0 bases, and the junction held 5 bases outside the gene matches. Sequenced input: PBMCs. This chain connects TRBV5-1 to TRBJ2-7, with 9 bases aligning to TRBD1. This receptor was obtained from a woman under 40 in good health and CMV-seronegative. CDR3 sequence reads: CASSVSTGGSYEQYF. The CDR3 DNA reads as TGCGCCAGCAGCGTTTCGACAGGGGGCTCCTACGAGCAGTACTTC.